This entry is about one T cell receptor beta chain. Its target antigen remains unknown. Base qualities are missing; no much larger clone stands one base away. Its CDR3 holds 13 amino acids, cysteine through phenylalanine. Only the CDR3 region is kept as DNA, spanning 39 bases read in frame from base 1. The germline V end is reduced by 4 bases and the J end by 5 bases; junction bases left unmatched: 3. CDR1 SGHRS and CDR2 YFSETQ were looked up in the germline V gene. TCRbeta CDR3 regions were amplified from genomic DNA using the immunoSEQ Assay, a bias-controlled multiplex PCR. In the source study's methods: Within the assay, amplification of reference gene primers was used to estimate how many nucleated cells each sample contained. To quantify the absolute abundance of each unique TCRbeta CDR3 rearrangement, sequence reads were collapsed and filtered. For each sample, productive Simpson clonality was calculated as the square root of Simpson's diversity index across productive rearrangements. The table comes from immuneACCESS by way of TCRdb, which keeps in-frame sequences with V and J called. Part of the clones is missing from these tables; in studies checked, under half for an unresolved V gene and the rest for unknown reasons. D and trimming come from the DNA, and the V and J calls and clone size come from that table. This sample holds 100,000 to 150,000 clones; over 75% were observed only once. 9.5% to 10% of the sample belongs to the ten largest clones.

The sample originates from a study of blood T cell repertoires in COVID-19 (dated by TCRdb to about 2020). Looking at the study overall: Collaborator samples came from the United States, Italy and Spain and covered acute and convalescent phases of COVID-19. Where available, HLA class I and class II types were taken from metadata supplied by the sample provider and were not determined by assay-based typing. The prospective study material was composed of cDNA or gDNA derived from T cells, B-cell-depleted T cells, or PBMCs. Samples came from the ongoing ImmuneRACE study (first 160 participants) plus 1,254 subjects from 6 global collaborators. Subjects who had been exposed to COVID-19, were actively infected with it, or had recovered from it provided the deeply sampled blood TCRbeta repertoires that made up the dataset. The repertoires were released in a freely available public database meant as a resource for research on the immune response to SARS-CoV-2. A de-identified subject ID, COVID-19 status, age in years and sex were almost always included in the sample metadata. The paper's findings and limits, for the study overall: Clinical and demographic metadata were provided uncurated, with the amount varying by source and participant.

Whole blood was collected in K2EDTA tubes by collaborating institutions according to the institutions' own protocols. For TCRbeta analysis, collaborators shipped samples in one of three forms: frozen whole blood, isolated PBMCs, or DNA extracted from either of those sample types. Sequencing was done on a sample of peripheral blood. The clonotype originates from a man aged 35 to 55 with active or convalescent COVID-19. The chain is encoded by TRBV5-1 joined to TRBJ1-5; 7 of the junction bases match TRBD1. The DNA is as follows: TGCGCCAGCAGCCCCCAGGGGGATCAGCCCCAGCATTTT. Its protein reads: CASSPQGDQPQHF.